Listed below are T cell receptor beta chains from one sample, sequenced in a study of radiotherapy plus CTLA-4 blockade in lung cancer. The assay was immunoSEQ multiplex PCR, and TCRdb's table has in-frame clones only and misses some. Of tens of thousands of clones in the sample, over 60% were seen once. This material consisted of peripheral blood, taken from a patient treated with radiotherapy plus ipilimumab. These receptors originate from a human donor with non-small cell lung cancer who had stable disease on radiotherapy plus ipilimumab. Both conserved end residues are part of each CDR3. The order of the fields is clone size, D gene, J gene, V gene, CDR3 DNA, CDR3 protein. A D gene is named only where the DNA matches it firmly. Clone size appears in some rows only: once, few, many, or a class for an expanded clone.

.	TRBD2	TRBJ2-3	TRBV5-5	TGTGCCAGCAGCTTGGCCCCGCTAGCGGGGGGTACAGATACGCAGTATTTT	CASSLAPLAGGTDTQYF
.	.	TRBJ1-2	TRBV18	TGTGCCAGCTCACCACCGACAGACTCAAACTATGGCTACACCTTC	CASSPPTDSNYGYTF
.	TRBD1	TRBJ2-6	TRBV6-1	TGTGCCAGCAGTGAGGTACAGGGGTCTTCGAGCTCTGGGGCCAACGTCCTGACTTTC	CASSEVQGSSSSGANVLTF
.	.	TRBJ2-7	TRBV6-5	TGTGCCAGCAGTCGTCAGGGGCCCTACGAGCAGTACTTC	CASSRQGPYEQYF
.	.	TRBJ1-1	TRBV6-6	TGTGCCAGCAGTTACGGGGACACGGGGACTGAAGCTTTCTTT	CASSYGDTGTEAFF
.	.	TRBJ1-2	TRBV7-9	TGTGCCAGCAGCTTAATCAGGGGCCAATATGGCTACACCTTC	CASSLIRGQYGYTF
few	TRBD2	TRBJ2-2	TRBV5-1	TGCGCCAGCAGCTTGGTTCCTAGCGGGGGGAACACCGGGGAGCTGTTTTTT	CASSLVPSGGNTGELFF
.	TRBD1	TRBJ1-2	TRBV5-1	TGCGCCAGCAGCCCGGACAGGACTTACTATGGCTACACCTTC	CASSPDRTYYGYTF
.	TRBD1	TRBJ2-5	TRBV2	TGTGCCAGCAGGCGGGACAGGGCGATGGGGACCCAGTACTTC	CASRRDRAMGTQYF
.	TRBD1	TRBJ1-2	TRBV9	TGTGCCAGCAGCGCTGCCCAACAGGGGCGAGCTAACTATGGCTACACCTTC	CASSAAQQGRANYGYTF
.	TRBD1	TRBJ2-7	TRBV10-3	TGTGCCATCAGAACCGGGACAGGGGGATCCTACGAGCAGTACTTC	CAIRTGTGGSYEQYF
once	TRBD2	TRBJ2-5	TRBV19	TGTGCCGCAGCGGGGCGGGGGAGGGAAGAGACCCAGTACTTC	CAAAGRGREETQYF
.	.	TRBJ1-1	TRBV15	TGTGCCACCAGCAGAACTTTCCCCCCCTCTAGGATGAACACTGAAGCTTTCTTT	CATSRTFPPSRMNTEAFF
.	.	TRBJ1-1	TRBV7-3	TGTGCCAGCAGCTTAACCCCCCCAGGGGAGGCTTTCTTT	CASSLTPPGEAFF
.	.	TRBJ2-7	TRBV5-5	TGTGCCAGCAGCCGAAGTCAGGGGACACTCGAGCAGTACTTC	CASSRSQGTLEQYF